This is a list of T cell receptor beta chains from one sample in a study of blood T cell repertoires in COVID-19. The assay was immunoSEQ multiplex PCR, and TCRdb's table has in-frame clones only and misses some. The sample gives about 47,000 clones, around 85% of which show up once; over 2% is in the top ten. The sequencing input was peripheral blood. Receptors were obtained from a man over 45 with acute or convalescent COVID-19. Each CDR3 is given with its conserved first and last residue. The D gene is left open where the match is weak. A clone size is listed for some rows: how often the clone was seen (once, few, many), or a class if it is expanded.

J gene | D gene | V gene | clone size | CDR3 DNA | CDR3 protein
TRBJ2-5 | TRBD2 | TRBV2 | NA | TGTGCCAGCAGTGAGGCGGGGGTGACAGAGACCCAGTACTTC | CASSEAGVTETQYF
TRBJ1-3 | NA | TRBV6-5 | NA | TGTGCCAGCAGTTACGGCAGCGGTGGAAACACCATATATTTT | CASSYGSGGNTIYF
TRBJ2-1 | TRBD2 | TRBV28 | NA | TGTGCCAGCAGTTTACGGACCACTGGGGGGGGTAATGAGCAGTTCTTC | CASSLRTTGGGNEQFF
TRBJ2-1 | TRBD2 | TRBV5-1 | NA | TGCGCCAGCAGCACCACTAGCGGGAGGCTTGAGCAGTTCTTC | CASSTTSGRLEQFF
TRBJ1-2 | TRBD1 | TRBV7-8 | few | TGTGCCAGCAGCTTAGGTGGGACAGGTGGATATGGCTACACCTTC | CASSLGGTGGYGYTF
TRBJ2-7 | NA | TRBV14 | NA | TGTGCCAGCAGCCAAGGCGGAGGGATTGGGAAGGGTAAGGACGAGCAGTACTTC | CASSQGGGIGKGKDEQYF
TRBJ2-2 | NA | TRBV9 | NA | TGTGCCAGCAGCCCCGAAGGCGGAAACACCGGGGAGCTGTTTTTT | CASSPEGGNTGELFF
TRBJ2-7 | TRBD1 | TRBV19 | NA | TGTGCCAGTAGTACTCCCGGGACAGACACTGAGCAGTACTTC | CASSTPGTDTEQYF
TRBJ2-1 | TRBD2 | TRBV5-1 | NA | TGCGCCAGCAGCCTGGACCCTAGCGGGGGGGCGGTTGAGCAGTTCTTC | CASSLDPSGGAVEQFF
TRBJ2-1 | NA | TRBV20-1 | NA | TGCAGTGCTAGCGTCAATGAGCAGTTCTTC | CSASVNEQFF
TRBJ1-1 | NA | TRBV4-1 | NA | TGCGCCAGCAGCCGTTTGGGGGCAGGGACTGAAGCTTTCTTT | CASSRLGAGTEAFF
TRBJ2-1 | TRBD1 | TRBV3-1/TRBV3-2 | NA | TGTGCCAGCAGCCAAGGCAGGGGGATTGTAGACAATGAGCAGTTCTTC | CASSQGRGIVDNEQFF